A selection of T cell receptor beta chains follows, all from one sample in a study of blood T cell repertoires in COVID-19. Profiling relied on immunoSEQ multiplex PCR, and the TCRdb table lists in-frame clones only, not all of them. The sample shows 200,000 to 300,000 clones, roughly 86% of them seen only once. Sample: PBMCs or T cells enriched from blood (not recorded which). The receptors derive from a woman aged 50 to 60 who had recovered from COVID-19. Each CDR3 is given with its conserved first and last residue. D genes are given only for firm matches. Clone size, where shown, is once, few, many, or a class for clones that have expanded.

size	D	V	J	CDR3	DNA
once	TRBD1	TRBV19	TRBJ1-5	CASREGARQPQHF	TGTGCCAGTAGGGAGGGGGCGAGGCAGCCCCAGCATTTT
NA	NA	TRBV10-3	TRBJ1-1	CAISERGGSTEAFF	TGTGCCATCAGTGAGAGGGGGGGAAGCACTGAAGCTTTCTTT
NA	TRBD1	TRBV18	TRBJ2-5	CASSPLTGPQETQYF	TGTGCCAGCTCACCCCTGACAGGGCCCCAAGAGACCCAGTACTTC
NA	NA	TRBV28	TRBJ1-2	CASRDSRQSYGYTF	TGTGCCAGCAGAGACAGTAGACAGAGCTATGGCTACACCTTC
NA	NA	TRBV5-6	TRBJ1-2	CASSLDRDYGYTF	TGTGCCAGCAGCTTGGACAGGGACTATGGCTACACCTTC
NA	NA	TRBV7-9	TRBJ2-7	CASSSSGGGPYEQYF	TGTGCCAGCAGCTCATCAGGGGGAGGCCCCTACGAGCAGTACTTC
few	NA	TRBV9	TRBJ2-7	CASSVAPGVEQYF	TGTGCCAGCAGCGTAGCCCCGGGAGTCGAGCAGTACTTC
NA	NA	TRBV19	TRBJ1-1	CASSYRNTEAFF	TGTGCCAGTAGTTATCGGAACACTGAAGCTTTCTTT
once	TRBD2	TRBV6-4	TRBJ2-3	CASSEGLGGDTQYF	TGTGCCAGCAGTGAAGGATTGGGAGGGGATACGCAGTATTTT
NA	TRBD2	TRBV7-3	TRBJ2-7	CASSFITGGLSEQYF	TGTGCCAGCAGCTTCATCACCGGGGGGTTGAGCGAGCAGTACTTC
few	TRBD1	TRBV19	TRBJ1-2	CASRPGQGTLGYTF	TGTGCCAGTAGACCGGGACAGGGAACTCTAGGCTACACCTTC
NA	TRBD2	TRBV11-2	TRBJ2-1	CASSLGLAGGSYNEQFF	TGTGCCAGCAGCTTGGGACTAGCGGGGGGGTCCTACAATGAGCAGTTCTTC
NA	NA	TRBV7-9	TRBJ1-6	CASSLLWQGNSPLHF	TGTGCCAGCAGCTTACTTTGGCAGGGTAATTCACCCCTCCACTTT
NA	TRBD1	TRBV7-2	TRBJ1-3	CASSSTTGAGNTIYF	TGTGCCAGCAGCTCCACGACAGGGGCTGGAAACACCATATATTTT
NA	NA	TRBV11-2	TRBJ2-3	CASSLISTDTQYF	TGTGCCAGCAGCTTAATATCGACTGATACGCAGTATTTT
NA	TRBD1	TRBV3-1/TRBV3-2	TRBJ2-1	CASRTGGNEQFF	TGTGCCAGCAGAACAGGGGGCAATGAGCAGTTCTTC
NA	NA	TRBV5-8	TRBJ2-1	CASSLGLASYNEQFF	TGTGCCAGCAGCCTGGGGCTAGCATCATACAATGAGCAGTTCTTC
NA	NA	TRBV29-1	TRBJ1-5	CSVAGAEGNQPQHF	TGCAGCGTGGCGGGTGCCGAGGGCAATCAGCCCCAGCATTTT